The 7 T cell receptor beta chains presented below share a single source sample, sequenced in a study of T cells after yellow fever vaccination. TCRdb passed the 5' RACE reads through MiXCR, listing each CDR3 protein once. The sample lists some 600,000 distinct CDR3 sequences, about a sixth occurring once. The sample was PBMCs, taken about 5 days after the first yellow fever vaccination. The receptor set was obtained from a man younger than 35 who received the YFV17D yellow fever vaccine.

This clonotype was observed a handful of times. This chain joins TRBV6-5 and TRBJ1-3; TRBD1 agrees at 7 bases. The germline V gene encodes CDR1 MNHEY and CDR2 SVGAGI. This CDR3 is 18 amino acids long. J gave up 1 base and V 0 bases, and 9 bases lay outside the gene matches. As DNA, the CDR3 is TGTGCCAGCAGTTACTCTTTACAGGGGACTATGTCTGGAAACACCATATATTTT. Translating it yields CASSYSLQGTMSGNTIYF.

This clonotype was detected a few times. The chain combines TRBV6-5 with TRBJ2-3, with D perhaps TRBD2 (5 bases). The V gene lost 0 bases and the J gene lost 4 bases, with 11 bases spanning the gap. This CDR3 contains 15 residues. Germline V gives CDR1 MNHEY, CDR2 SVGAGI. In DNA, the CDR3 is TGTGCCAGCAGTTACTCGAGAGGGAGCGCAGATACGCAGTATTTT. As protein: CASSYSRGSADTQYF.

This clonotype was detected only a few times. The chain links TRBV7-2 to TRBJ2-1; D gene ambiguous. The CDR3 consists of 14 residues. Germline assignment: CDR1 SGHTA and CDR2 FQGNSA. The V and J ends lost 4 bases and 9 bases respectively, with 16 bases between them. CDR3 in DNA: TGTGCCAGCAGCTCTCCGGTCAGGCCCGGTGAGCAGTTCTTC. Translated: CASSSPVRPGEQFF.

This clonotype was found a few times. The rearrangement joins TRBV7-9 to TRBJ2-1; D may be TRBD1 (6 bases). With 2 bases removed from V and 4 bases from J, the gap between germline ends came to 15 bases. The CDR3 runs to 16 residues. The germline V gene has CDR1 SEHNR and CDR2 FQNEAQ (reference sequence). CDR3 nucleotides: TGTGCCAGCAGCTTACCCGGGACATCAGAATACAATGAGCAGTTCTTC. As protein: CASSLPGTSEYNEQFF.

CDR3 region: CASSQTGFDSPLHF. The CDR3 DNA follows: TGTGCCAGCTCACAGACAGGGTTTGATTCACCCCTCCACTTT. The rearrangement links TRBV18 to TRBJ1-6, with TRBD1 matching 7 bases. The CDR3 sequence is 14 residues long. Germline loops: CDR1 KGHSH, CDR2 LQKENI. The ends lost 4 bases at V and 8 bases at J; junction bases unmatched: 5.

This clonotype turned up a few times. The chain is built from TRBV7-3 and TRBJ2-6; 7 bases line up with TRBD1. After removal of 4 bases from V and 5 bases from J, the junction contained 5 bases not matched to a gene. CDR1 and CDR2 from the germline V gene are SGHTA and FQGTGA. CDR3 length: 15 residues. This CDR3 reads CASSSRDSWANVLTF. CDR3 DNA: TGTGCCAGCAGCTCCAGGGACAGCTGGGCCAACGTCCTGACTTTC.

The CDR3 coding sequence is TGTGCCAGCAGCCGTCTGGGAGAAGAGACCCAGTACTTC. Translation: CASSRLGEETQYF. This chain links TRBV3-1 with TRBJ2-5; D may be TRBD2 (5 bases). CDR1 is LGHDT and CDR2 is YNNKEL in the germline V gene (reference sequence). This CDR3 has 13 residues. Between the trimmed V and J ends, which lost 4 bases and 3 bases, there was a span of 9 bases.